This is a list of T cell receptor beta chains from one sample in a study of post-analysis software for immune sequencing data. One entry per CDR3 protein results from TCRdb running MiXCR on the PCR reads. The sample has fewer than 850,000 distinct CDR3 sequences; less than 35% are singletons. The source material was blood. The receptors were sampled from a girl between 10 and 17 years old with multiple sclerosis. Each CDR3 is given with its conserved first and last residue. A D gene is named only where the DNA matches it firmly. Only part of the rows carry a size: once, few, many, or a class if the clone is expanded.

j_gene: TRBJ1-3; d_gene: TRBD1; v_gene: TRBV7-2; abundance: .; CDR3nt: TGTGCCAGCAGCCAGGGGGGAGGGCTCTCTGGAAACACCATATATTTT; CDR3aa: CASSQGGGLSGNTIYF
j_gene: TRBJ1-4; d_gene: TRBD1; v_gene: TRBV9; abundance: .; CDR3nt: TGTGCCAGCAGCGCTCCGGGACAGTTGAGTGAAAAACTGTTTTTT; CDR3aa: CASSAPGQLSEKLFF
j_gene: TRBJ2-5; d_gene: .; v_gene: TRBV6-6; abundance: once; CDR3nt: TGTGCCAGCAGAATGGACGTAGGGGAGACCCAGTACTTC; CDR3aa: CASRMDVGETQYF
j_gene: TRBJ2-1; d_gene: .; v_gene: TRBV11-2; abundance: few; CDR3nt: TGTGCCAGCAGCTTAGATTCGAGCGCGAGCTCCTACAATGAGCAGTTCTTC; CDR3aa: CASSLDSSASSYNEQFF
j_gene: TRBJ1-2; d_gene: .; v_gene: TRBV29-1; abundance: many; CDR3nt: TGCAGCGCCACAGGGTTGGCTTGGGGCTACACCTTC; CDR3aa: CSATGLAWGYTF
j_gene: TRBJ2-7; d_gene: TRBD1; v_gene: TRBV29-1; abundance: .; CDR3nt: TGCAGCGTTGCAGGGACAGGGAAAAACCTCCGTTACGAGCAGTACTTC; CDR3aa: CSVAGTGKNLRYEQYF
j_gene: TRBJ2-6; d_gene: .; v_gene: TRBV14; abundance: .; CDR3nt: TGTGCCAGCAGCCAGGGTGGGGCCAACGTCCTGACTTTC; CDR3aa: CASSQGGANVLTF
j_gene: TRBJ1-2; d_gene: .; v_gene: TRBV20-1; abundance: .; CDR3nt: TGCAGTTCCCCGGACAGCAGTCTCTATGGCTACACCTTC; CDR3aa: CSSPDSSLYGYTF
j_gene: TRBJ2-7; d_gene: .; v_gene: TRBV9; abundance: .; CDR3nt: TGTGCCAGCAGCGTAAGCGGGCAGGGGTCCTACAATGAGCAGTACTTC; CDR3aa: CASSVSGQGSYNEQYF
j_gene: TRBJ2-2; d_gene: .; v_gene: TRBV7-9; abundance: few; CDR3nt: TGTGCCAGCAGCTTAGCCAGGGACACCGGGGAGCTGTTTTTT; CDR3aa: CASSLARDTGELFF
j_gene: TRBJ2-5; d_gene: .; v_gene: TRBV5-1; abundance: .; CDR3nt: TGCGCCAGCAGGGAGGGCGGGGCGCAGACCCAGTACTTC; CDR3aa: CASREGGAQTQYF
j_gene: TRBJ1-5; d_gene: .; v_gene: TRBV27; abundance: few; CDR3nt: TGTGCCAGCAGTCTTACGGACCCTGCCCGGGGGGTAGGGCAGCCCCAGCATTTT; CDR3aa: CASSLTDPARGVGQPQHF
j_gene: TRBJ2-7; d_gene: TRBD2; v_gene: TRBV28; abundance: .; CDR3nt: TGTGCCAGCACCGCGAGCGGGAGCGAGCAGTACTTC; CDR3aa: CASTASGSEQYF
j_gene: TRBJ2-5; d_gene: .; v_gene: TRBV3-1; abundance: .; CDR3nt: TGTGCCAGCAGCCAAGTCGACGGGGGATTGTACCAAGAGACCCAGTACTTC; CDR3aa: CASSQVDGGLYQETQYF
j_gene: TRBJ1-2; d_gene: .; v_gene: TRBV12-3/TRBV12-4; abundance: .; CDR3nt: TGTGCCAGCAGTCCGTACGGGCCCCAGTCGGGCTACACCTTC; CDR3aa: CASSPYGPQSGYTF
j_gene: TRBJ2-5; d_gene: TRBD1; v_gene: TRBV20-1; abundance: .; CDR3nt: TGCAGTGCTACGCCCGGACAGGGAGGCGAGACCCAGTACTTC; CDR3aa: CSATPGQGGETQYF
j_gene: TRBJ1-1; d_gene: .; v_gene: TRBV7-8; abundance: .; CDR3nt: TGTGCCAGCAGCTTGTTACTGGTCACTGAAGCTTTCTTT; CDR3aa: CASSLLLVTEAFF
j_gene: TRBJ2-1; d_gene: .; v_gene: TRBV6-5; abundance: .; CDR3nt: TGTGCCAGCAGTGACTCAGGGTCGTGGGCCGATGAGCAGTTCTTC; CDR3aa: CASSDSGSWADEQFF
j_gene: TRBJ1-1; d_gene: .; v_gene: TRBV29-1; abundance: .; CDR3nt: TGCAGCGCCCGATTCGGGATCCTGGGTACTGAAGCTTTCTTT; CDR3aa: CSARFGILGTEAFF
j_gene: TRBJ2-3; d_gene: .; v_gene: TRBV7-8; abundance: few; CDR3nt: TGTGCCAGCAGCTTACAGAGTAGGGGTAGCACAGATACGCAGTATTTT; CDR3aa: CASSLQSRGSTDTQYF
j_gene: TRBJ2-4; d_gene: .; v_gene: TRBV4-1; abundance: many; CDR3nt: TGCGCCAGCAGCCAAGGTGCCTTAGCCAAAAACATTCAGTACTTC; CDR3aa: CASSQGALAKNIQYF
j_gene: TRBJ2-7; d_gene: .; v_gene: TRBV29-1; abundance: many; CDR3nt: TGCAGCGTTGAAGGGGGAGGTTACGAGCAGTACTTC; CDR3aa: CSVEGGGYEQYF
j_gene: TRBJ2-3; d_gene: TRBD2; v_gene: TRBV6-2/TRBV6-3; abundance: .; CDR3nt: TGTGCCAGCAGTTACGGACTACTAGCGGGAGTAACAGATACGCAGTATTTT; CDR3aa: CASSYGLLAGVTDTQYF
j_gene: TRBJ2-3; d_gene: .; v_gene: TRBV7-2; abundance: few; CDR3nt: TGTGCCAGCAGCTTAGTTAGCAGCGGCCGCACAGATACGCAGTATTTT; CDR3aa: CASSLVSSGRTDTQYF
j_gene: TRBJ1-1; d_gene: .; v_gene: TRBV20-1; abundance: few; CDR3nt: TGCAGTGCACCGGGACGGGAGAACACTGAAGCTTTCTTT; CDR3aa: CSAPGRENTEAFF
j_gene: TRBJ2-6; d_gene: TRBD1; v_gene: TRBV6-1; abundance: once; CDR3nt: TGTGCCAGCGTAGGGACAGTGAGCGGGGCCAACGTCCTGACTTTC; CDR3aa: CASVGTVSGANVLTF
j_gene: TRBJ2-3; d_gene: .; v_gene: TRBV7-2; abundance: .; CDR3nt: TGTGCCAGCAGCAAAGGGGATTTGTGGAATACTTGGCGAACAGATACGCAGTATTTT; CDR3aa: CASSKGDLWNTWRTDTQYF
j_gene: TRBJ2-2; d_gene: .; v_gene: TRBV9; abundance: few; CDR3nt: TGTGCCAGCAGCGGCGGACTTGGGAACACCGGGGAGCTGTTTTTT; CDR3aa: CASSGGLGNTGELFF
j_gene: TRBJ1-2; d_gene: .; v_gene: TRBV7-2; abundance: few; CDR3nt: TGTGCCAGCAGCCCGGGGGGGAGACACGGCTACACCTTC; CDR3aa: CASSPGGRHGYTF
j_gene: TRBJ2-7; d_gene: TRBD1; v_gene: TRBV15; abundance: .; CDR3nt: TGTGCCACCAGCAGAGCAGGACAGGGAGGCGAGCAGTACTTC; CDR3aa: CATSRAGQGGEQYF
j_gene: TRBJ1-5; d_gene: .; v_gene: TRBV29-1; abundance: many; CDR3nt: TGCAGCGTTGGGGAGATCCATACGGGAGCGCCCCAGCATTTT; CDR3aa: CSVGEIHTGAPQHF
j_gene: TRBJ2-1; d_gene: .; v_gene: TRBV29-1; abundance: few; CDR3nt: TGCAGCGGCGCACGAATCATCTCCTACAATGAGCAGTTCTTC; CDR3aa: CSGARIISYNEQFF
j_gene: TRBJ2-3; d_gene: .; v_gene: TRBV27; abundance: few; CDR3nt: TGTGCCAGCAGTTTTAGGGCGGGGAGCACAGATACGCAGTATTTT; CDR3aa: CASSFRAGSTDTQYF
j_gene: TRBJ2-7; d_gene: TRBD2; v_gene: TRBV20-1; abundance: .; CDR3nt: TGCAGTGCCGAGAAGCGGGGTAGCAATGAGCAGTACTTC; CDR3aa: CSAEKRGSNEQYF
j_gene: TRBJ2-7; d_gene: .; v_gene: TRBV3-1; abundance: few; CDR3nt: TGTGCCAGCAGCCAAGGAGGAGCCCCCGAGCAGTACTTC; CDR3aa: CASSQGGAPEQYF
j_gene: TRBJ2-1; d_gene: .; v_gene: TRBV7-2; abundance: few; CDR3nt: TGTGCCAGCAGCTTAGGGGTACATTCGGGGGAGCAGTTCTTC; CDR3aa: CASSLGVHSGEQFF
j_gene: TRBJ1-5; d_gene: .; v_gene: TRBV6-2/TRBV6-3; abundance: few; CDR3nt: TGTGCCAGCAGATCCAGGGTAGGTCAGCCCCAGCATTTT; CDR3aa: CASRSRVGQPQHF
j_gene: TRBJ2-7; d_gene: .; v_gene: TRBV20-1; abundance: .; CDR3nt: TGCAGTGCTAGTCGCGACTCCGACTACAATGAGCAGTACTTC; CDR3aa: CSASRDSDYNEQYF
j_gene: TRBJ2-5; d_gene: TRBD1; v_gene: TRBV27; abundance: .; CDR3nt: TGTGCCAGCAGTTTATCGAGGTACAGGGGAGAGACCCAGTACTTC; CDR3aa: CASSLSRYRGETQYF